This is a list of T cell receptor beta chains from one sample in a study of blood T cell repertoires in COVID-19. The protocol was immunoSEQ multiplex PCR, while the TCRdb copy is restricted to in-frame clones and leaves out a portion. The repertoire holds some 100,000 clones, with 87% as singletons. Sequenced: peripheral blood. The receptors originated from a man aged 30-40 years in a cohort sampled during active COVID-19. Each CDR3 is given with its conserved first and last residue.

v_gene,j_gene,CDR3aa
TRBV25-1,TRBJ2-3,CASSASAGGADTQYF
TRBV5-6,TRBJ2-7,CASSLEILGQGPYEQYF
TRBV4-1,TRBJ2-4,CASSRVAGQHHF
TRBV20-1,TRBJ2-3,CSASMAGEFTDTQYF
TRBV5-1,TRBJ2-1,CASSLFPGGGNEQFF
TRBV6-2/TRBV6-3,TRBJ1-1,CASSYSMGGDSAFF
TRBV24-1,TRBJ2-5,CATSDTAGTQYF
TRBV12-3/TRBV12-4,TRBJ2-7,CASTTPPRGEQYF
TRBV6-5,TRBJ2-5,CASSLSVRAETQYF
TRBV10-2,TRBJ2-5,CASSESSETQYF
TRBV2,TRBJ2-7,CASSPLYENEQYF
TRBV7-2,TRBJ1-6,CASRAGSYNSPLHF
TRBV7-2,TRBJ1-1,CASSTAGTGNTEAFF
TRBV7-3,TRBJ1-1,CASRWSMNTEAFF
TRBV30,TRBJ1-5,CAWSVRGDRVYQPQHF
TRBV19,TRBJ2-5,CASSARTGKYPQETQYF
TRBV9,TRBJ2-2,CASSVERASTGELFF
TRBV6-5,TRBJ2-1,CASRKRGHNEQFF
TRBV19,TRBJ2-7,CASSIIQGVNEQYF
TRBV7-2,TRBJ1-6,CASGPQQGAGSPLHF
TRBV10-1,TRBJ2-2,CASSAGRVGELFF
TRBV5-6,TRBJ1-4,CASSSTGGKLFF
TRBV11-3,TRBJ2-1,CASSPLAGGYNEQFF
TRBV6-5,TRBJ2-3,CASSYSNMGADTQYF
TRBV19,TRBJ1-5,CASSLDRVGGSNQPQHF
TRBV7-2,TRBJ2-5,CASSLTQRGDRETQYF
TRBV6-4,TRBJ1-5,CASSDWYCWDRRPYSNQPQHF
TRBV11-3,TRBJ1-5,CASSLVSEGLHWPQHF
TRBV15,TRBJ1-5,CATSRSEEGFSNQPQHF
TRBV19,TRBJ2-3,CASSIVGRRTDTQYF
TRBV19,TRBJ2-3,CASSSFGERAYTQYF
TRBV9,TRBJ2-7,CASSVGTGGAGEQYF
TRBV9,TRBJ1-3,CASSVAPGGNTIYF
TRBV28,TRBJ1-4,CASRVAGGEKLFF
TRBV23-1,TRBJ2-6,CASSQSRGLDRPFSGANVLTF
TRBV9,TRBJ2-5,CASSVSSGGETQYF
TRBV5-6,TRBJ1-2,CASSPGTGSDYGYTF
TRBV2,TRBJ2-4,CASSELAKNIQYF
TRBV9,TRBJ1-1,CASSPRGRNTEAFF
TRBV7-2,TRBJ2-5,CASSPLAGVQTQYF
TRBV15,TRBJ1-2,CATSRDWGQGYGYTF
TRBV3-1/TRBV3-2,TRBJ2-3,CARGPGGGDAGDTQYF
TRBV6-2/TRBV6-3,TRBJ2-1,CASSLQGLGNNEQFF
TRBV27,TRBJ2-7,CASSSKWGRYEQYF
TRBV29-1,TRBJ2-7,CSVCEVPVPTGSYEQYF
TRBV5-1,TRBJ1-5,CASSPGDRAHQPQHF
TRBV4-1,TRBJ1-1,CASSQVQGARGTEAFF
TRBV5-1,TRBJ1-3,CASSLALRAAGNTIYF